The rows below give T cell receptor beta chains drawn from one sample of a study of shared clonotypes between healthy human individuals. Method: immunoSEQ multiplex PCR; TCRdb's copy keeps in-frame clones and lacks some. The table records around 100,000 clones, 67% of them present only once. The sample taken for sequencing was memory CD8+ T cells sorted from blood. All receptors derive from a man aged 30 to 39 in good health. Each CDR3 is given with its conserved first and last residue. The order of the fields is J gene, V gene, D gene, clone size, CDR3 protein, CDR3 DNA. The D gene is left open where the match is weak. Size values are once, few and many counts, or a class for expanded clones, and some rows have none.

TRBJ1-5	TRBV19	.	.	CASRSSVLGNQPQHF	TGTGCCAGTAGGAGCTCCGTCTTGGGCAATCAGCCCCAGCATTTT
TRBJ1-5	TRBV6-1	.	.	CASSDVQSNQPQHF	TGTGCCAGCAGTGATGTCCAGTCAAATCAGCCCCAGCATTTT
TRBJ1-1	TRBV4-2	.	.	CASSDTGRGAFF	TGTGCCAGCAGCGATACAGGAAGAGGAGCTTTCTTT
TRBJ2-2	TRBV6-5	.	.	CASSYRQGREHRGAVF	TGTGCCAGCAGTTACCGACAGGGGAGGGAACACCGGGGAGCTGTTTTT
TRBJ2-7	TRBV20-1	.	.	CSARESYEQYF	TGCAGTGCTAGGGAGAGCTACGAGCAGTACTTC
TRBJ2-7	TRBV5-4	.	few	CASSFGTSYEQYF	TGTGCCAGCAGCTTCGGCACCTCCTACGAGCAGTACTTC
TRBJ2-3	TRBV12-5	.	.	CASGPQYPNTDTQYF	TGTGCTAGTGGTCCTCAATACCCGAACACAGATACGCAGTATTTT
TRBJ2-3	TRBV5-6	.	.	CASSLAARGGTDTQYF	TGTGCCAGCAGCTTGGCCGCGCGGGGAGGTACAGATACGCAGTATTTT
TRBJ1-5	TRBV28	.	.	CASSIRDILSAQPQHF	TGTGCCAGCAGTATACGGGACATACTTTCTGCTCAGCCCCAGCATTTT
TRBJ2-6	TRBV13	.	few	CASSGAGAVANVLTF	TGTGCCAGCAGCGGGGCCGGGGCCGTGGCCAACGTCCTGACTTTC
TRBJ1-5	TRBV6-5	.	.	CASSLIRNSNQPQHF	TGTGCCAGCAGTTTAATCAGGAATAGCAATCAGCCCCAGCATTTT
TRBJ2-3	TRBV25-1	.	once	CASSDSGYTDTQYF	TGTGCCAGCAGTGACTCGGGCTACACAGATACGCAGTATTTT
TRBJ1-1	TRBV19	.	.	CASSTFQPNTEAFF	TGTGCCAGTAGTACGTTTCAACCGAACACTGAAGCTTTCTTT
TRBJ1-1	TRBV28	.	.	CASNSRRTEAFF	TGTGCCAGCAATTCCAGACGCACTGAAGCTTTCTTT
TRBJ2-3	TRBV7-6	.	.	CASSFGGRRSTDTQYF	TGTGCCAGCAGCTTTGGAGGGAGAAGGAGCACAGATACGCAGTATTTT
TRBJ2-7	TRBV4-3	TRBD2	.	CASSPTRGGIAIYEQYF	TGCGCCAGCAGCCCTACTCGGGGGGGGATAGCGATCTACGAGCAGTACTTC
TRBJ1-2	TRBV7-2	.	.	CASSPMSGGPYGYTF	TGTGCCAGCAGCCCCATGAGTGGGGGCCCCTATGGCTACACCTTC
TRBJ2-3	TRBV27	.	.	CASSLLRTGGVTDTQYF	TGTGCCAGCAGTTTACTCCGGACAGGAGGGGTGACAGATACGCAGTATTTT